The clone carrying this TCR beta chain has more than one count but fewer than ten. Its target is unknown. Germline trimming cut 5 bases from V and 7 bases from J; bases unmatched to any gene: 7. This CDR3 region has 14 residues. Germline lookup yields CDR1 MNHNS and CDR2 SASEGT. The study ran its PCR with 60 Vbeta and 13 Jbeta primers. The assay was immunoSEQ multiplex PCR, and TCRdb's table has in-frame clones only and misses some. The table lists under 200,000 clones, more than 65% of them singletons, with less than 3.5% in the top ten. The sample originates from a study of cytomegalovirus exposure and HLA in healthy donors. General study points: Clonal expansion was found to be greater in HLA-associated TCR beta chains than in equally common others in a later analysis. Productive rates of about 87% or about 30% were seen for most TCR beta V segments in an earlier analysis. The listing of 150 to 200 TCR beta chains classed them as cytomegalovirus-associated.

This chain connects TRBV6-1 to TRBJ1-4; TRBD1 matches at 7 bases. The clonotype originates from a middle-aged woman in good health and CMV-seropositive. The sequencing input was PBMCs. This chain's CDR3 is CASSTRRQGEKLFF. The CDR3 DNA sequence: TGTGCCAGCAGTACCCGACGACAGGGTGAAAAACTGTTTTTT.